This T cell receptor beta chain was sequenced for a study of T cell responses to AZD1222 COVID-19 vaccine. Notes on the study in general: An increase in Spike-specific TCR breadth and depth was observed after two AZD1222 doses. Most donors were white British, females outnumbered males, and clonal diversity was possibly underestimated.

With 2 bases clipped from V and 0 bases from J, the junction kept 19 bases outside the gene matches. The CDR3 is made up of 20 amino acids. Germline-derived CDR1 and CDR2 are SQVTM and ANQGSEA. Of note for this clone: Its antigen is as yet unknown.

Assay: immunoSEQ multiplex PCR; the TCRdb copy retains only in-frame clones and omits some. The table lists roughly 91,000 clones, roughly 87% of them singletons. The sequence was obtained from an adult in good health. The starting material was peripheral blood, obtained on day 0 of AZD1222 vaccination. The chain recombines TRBV29-1 with TRBJ2-1; the match to TRBD2 covers 7 bases. The DNA of the CDR3 is TGCAGCGTTGAATTCTGGCGGGAGATGGTGCAATTATCCTCCTACAATGAGCAGTTCTTC. It is translated as CSVEFWREMVQLSSYNEQFF.